The text below deals with one TCR beta chain. The antigen remains unidentified. These data are taken from a study of vaccination effects on CD4 cells after COVID-19. For the study at large: At 16 days and one week before vaccination, a couple of convalescent patients gave samples. Whole-study findings and limits: Late after vaccination, infection- and vaccine-induced clones showed marked clonal contraction.

After expansion with viral peptide pools in the ViraFEST assay, antigen-specific CD4+ T cells were sequenced. When less than 13 days of culture had elapsed, CD4+ T cells were isolated. The person was diagnosed with PCR-confirmed SARS-CoV-2 infection between March and December 2020. Wells of two million PBMC each were grown with 8.5 to 10 IU/ml IL-2 and approximately 10 ug/ml peptides. A half-volume exchange with IL-2 medium occurred on days 3 and 7. TCRdb's table, derived via immunoSEQ multiplex PCR, lists solely in-frame clones and lacks some. This table holds tens of thousands of clones, about 78% found once. The TCR originated in a human donor who had a prior SARS-CoV-2 infection. The sequenced sample was CD4+ T cells from PBMCs cultured with HCoV-NL63 spike peptides, obtained before COVID-19 vaccination.

The CDR3 is CASSRGTYTEAFF. The CDR3 DNA reads as TGTGCCAGTAGTAGAGGGACGTACACTGAAGCTTTCTTT. The chain joins TRBV19 to TRBJ1-1; D is possibly TRBD1 (5 bases). The CDR3 sequence is 13 residues long. Germline V CDR1 and CDR2: LNHDA, SQIVND (reference sequence). V lost 4 bases and J 3 bases, leaving 9 bases between the germline ends.